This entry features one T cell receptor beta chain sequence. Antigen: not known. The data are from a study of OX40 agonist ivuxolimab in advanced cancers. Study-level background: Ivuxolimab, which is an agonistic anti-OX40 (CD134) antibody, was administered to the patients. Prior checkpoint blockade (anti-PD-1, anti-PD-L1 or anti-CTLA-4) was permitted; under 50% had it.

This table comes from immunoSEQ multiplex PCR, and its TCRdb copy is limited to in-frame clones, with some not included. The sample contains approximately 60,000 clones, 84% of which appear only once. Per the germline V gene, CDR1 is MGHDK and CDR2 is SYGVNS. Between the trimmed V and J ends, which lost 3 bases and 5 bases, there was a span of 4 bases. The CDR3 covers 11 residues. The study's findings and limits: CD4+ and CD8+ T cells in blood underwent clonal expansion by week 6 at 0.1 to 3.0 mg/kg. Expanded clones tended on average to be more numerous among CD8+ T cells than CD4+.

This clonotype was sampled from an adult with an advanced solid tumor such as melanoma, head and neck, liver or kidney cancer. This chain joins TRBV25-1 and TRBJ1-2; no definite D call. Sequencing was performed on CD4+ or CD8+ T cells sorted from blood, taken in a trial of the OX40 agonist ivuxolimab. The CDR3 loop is CASSDGYGYTF. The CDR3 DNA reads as TGTGCCAGCAGTGATGGGTATGGCTACACCTTC.